This is a list of T cell receptor beta chains from one sample in a study of blood T cells in healthy people across ages. TCRdb fed the 5' RACE reads into MiXCR, producing one record per CDR3 protein. The data contain around 750,000 distinct CDR3 sequences, roughly 53% of them singletons. Material: blood. The source of these receptors is an elderly man in good health. CDR3s include the opening cysteine and the closing phenylalanine or tryptophan. Fields, in order: V gene, clone size, D gene, J gene, CDR3 protein, CDR3 DNA. The D gene is left open where the match is weak. Rows may omit the clone size; those that give it use once, few, many or a size class.

TRBV20-1	NA	TRBD2	TRBJ2-1	CSAPGGGEEQFF	TGCAGTGCTCCCGGGGGGGGAGAGGAGCAGTTCTTC
TRBV30	NA	NA	TRBJ1-1	CAWLLLSNTEAFF	TGTGCCTGGCTACTCCTCTCGAACACTGAGGCTTTCTTT
TRBV24-1	NA	NA	TRBJ2-3	CATSDSAGTDTQYF	TGTGCCACCAGTGACTCTGCGGGAACAGATACGCAGTATTTT
TRBV2	once	TRBD1	TRBJ1-2	CASSEWTGAEGYTF	TGTGCCAGCAGTGAGTGGACAGGGGCGGAGGGCTACACCTTC
TRBV29-1	NA	NA	TRBJ2-7	CSVEDLKNEQYF	TGCAGCGTTGAAGATCTTAAGAATGAGCAGTACTTC
TRBV9	NA	TRBD1	TRBJ2-7	CASSGGQGPSYEQYF	TGTGCCAGCAGCGGAGGACAGGGGCCCTCCTACGAGCAGTACTTC
TRBV29-1	NA	NA	TRBJ2-2	CSAKTRTGGTGELFF	TGCAGCGCCAAAACCAGGACTGGAGGCACCGGGGAGCTGTTTTTT
TRBV7-2	NA	NA	TRBJ2-1	CASSPRGKRSSYNEQFF	TGTGCCAGCAGCCCCCGAGGCAAGCGGAGCTCCTACAATGAGCAGTTCTTC
TRBV7-6	NA	NA	TRBJ2-2	CASSPSVRGRTGELFF	TGTGCCAGCAGCCCCTCCGTGAGGGGCCGGACCGGGGAGCTGTTTTTT
TRBV24-1	once	TRBD1	TRBJ1-5	CVSGQSKNQPQHF	TGTGTCTCGGGACAGAGCAAAAATCAGCCCCAGCATTTT
TRBV7-6	NA	TRBD2	TRBJ2-3	CASSLGAGGDTQYF	TGTGCCAGCAGCTTAGGGGCGGGAGGGGATACGCAGTATTTT
TRBV30	NA	TRBD2	TRBJ2-1	CAWMPGLADYNEQFF	TGTGCCTGGATGCCGGGACTAGCGGATTACAATGAGCAGTTCTTC
TRBV27	NA	NA	TRBJ1-1	CASSSSPQGYTEAFF	TGTGCCAGCAGTTCCTCCCCACAGGGTTACACTGAAGCTTTCTTT
TRBV2	NA	NA	TRBJ1-2	CASSGARAWGYTF	TGTGCCAGCAGCGGAGCCCGGGCATGGGGCTACACCTTC
TRBV7-8	NA	NA	TRBJ2-5	CASSLGGTVATQYF	TGTGCCAGCAGCTTAGGCGGGACAGTCGCGACCCAGTACTTC
TRBV4-1	few	TRBD2	TRBJ2-7	CASSQDRREVYEQYF	TGCGCCAGCAGCCAAGACCGACGGGAGGTCTACGAGCAGTACTTC
TRBV28	NA	TRBD2	TRBJ2-7	CASFTGTSGKGQYF	TGTGCCAGCTTTACGGGGACTAGCGGGAAAGGCCAGTACTTC
TRBV20-1	NA	TRBD1	TRBJ1-5	CAFPGTGGGQPQHF	TGCGCTTTCCCCGGGACAGGGGGCGGACAGCCCCAGCATTTT
TRBV9	NA	TRBD2	TRBJ2-7	CASSVASLAGVYEQYF	TGTGCCAGCAGCGTAGCCTCACTAGCGGGAGTCTACGAGCAGTACTTC
TRBV21-1	NA	NA	TRBJ1-2	CAKRDRDYGYTF	TGTGCGAAACGCGACAGGGACTATGGCTACACCTTC
TRBV9	NA	NA	TRBJ2-7	CASSVVPDHNEQYF	TGTGCCAGCAGCGTAGTGCCAGACCACAATGAGCAGTACTTC
TRBV20-1	NA	NA	TRBJ1-1	CSATGGGSRVNTEAFF	TGCAGTGCTACGGGCGGGGGCTCGAGGGTGAACACTGAAGCTTTCTTT
TRBV11-2	NA	NA	TRBJ2-1	CASSPSSGWSSGDEQFF	TGTGCCAGCAGCCCCTCTTCGGGTTGGTCTAGTGGGGATGAGCAGTTCTTC
TRBV24-1	many	TRBD1	TRBJ2-1	CATSDDRGNEQFF	TGTGCCACCAGTGATGACAGGGGGAATGAGCAGTTCTTC
TRBV6-1	NA	NA	TRBJ1-2	CASSPWGQRDGCTF	TGTGCCAGCAGTCCCTGGGGCCAGAGAGATGGCTGCACCTTC
TRBV28	NA	TRBD1	TRBJ1-2	CASYTVGQGAARGYTF	TGTGCCAGCTATACCGTTGGACAGGGGGCAGCTCGCGGCTACACCTTC
TRBV18	NA	NA	TRBJ2-7	CASSPGLDKEQYF	TGTGCCAGCTCACCAGGATTGGACAAAGAGCAGTACTTC
TRBV9	NA	NA	TRBJ2-1	CASSPGLGNYEQFF	TGTGCCAGCTCCCCGGGGCTGGGCAATTATGAGCAGTTCTTC
TRBV7-8	NA	NA	TRBJ1-5	CASSLEIQPQHF	TGTGCCAGCAGCTTAGAGATTCAGCCCCAGCATTTT
TRBV20-1	NA	TRBD1	TRBJ2-7	CSARWTGGTYEQYF	TGCAGTGCTAGGTGGACAGGGGGCACCTACGAGCAGTACTTC
TRBV4-2	NA	TRBD2	TRBJ2-7	CASSQNSASGQTYEQYF	TGTGCCAGCAGCCAAAATTCGGCTAGCGGGCAAACCTACGAGCAGTACTTC
TRBV30	NA	TRBD1	TRBJ1-1	CAWSDKGARKNTEAFF	TGTGCCTGGAGTGATAAGGGGGCTAGGAAAAACACTGAAGCTTTCTTT
TRBV6-1	NA	NA	TRBJ2-1	CASSEPRGAYNEQFF	TGTGCCAGCAGTGAACCCCGCGGGGCCTACAATGAGCAGTTCTTC
TRBV10-3	NA	TRBD2	TRBJ2-7	CAITERETSYEQYF	TGTGCCATCACGGAGCGGGAGACGAGTTACGAGCAGTACTTC
TRBV20-1	NA	TRBD2	TRBJ2-7	CSARYSGGRAYNEQYF	TGCAGTGCTAGGTACTCGGGCGGGAGGGCCTACAATGAGCAGTACTTC
TRBV18	NA	NA	TRBJ2-1	CASSRVGRDDPKQFF	TGTGCCAGCTCACGGGTCGGGCGGGACGATCCTAAGCAGTTCTTC
TRBV6-6	NA	TRBD2	TRBJ2-1	CASSFGLAGGPGQFF	TGTGCCAGCAGTTTCGGACTAGCGGGAGGGCCGGGGCAGTTCTTC
TRBV7-2	few	TRBD2	TRBJ2-1	CASSSRVIAGAEQFF	TGTGCCAGCAGTTCCAGGGTAATAGCGGGAGCTGAGCAGTTCTTC
TRBV29-1	NA	TRBD1	TRBJ2-7	CSVVGQGNYEQYF	TGCAGCGTTGTGGGACAGGGGAATTACGAGCAGTACTTC
TRBV5-6	few	TRBD1	TRBJ1-2	CASSVVGQGLYGYTF	TGTGCCAGCAGCGTAGTGGGACAGGGACTCTATGGCTACACCTTC